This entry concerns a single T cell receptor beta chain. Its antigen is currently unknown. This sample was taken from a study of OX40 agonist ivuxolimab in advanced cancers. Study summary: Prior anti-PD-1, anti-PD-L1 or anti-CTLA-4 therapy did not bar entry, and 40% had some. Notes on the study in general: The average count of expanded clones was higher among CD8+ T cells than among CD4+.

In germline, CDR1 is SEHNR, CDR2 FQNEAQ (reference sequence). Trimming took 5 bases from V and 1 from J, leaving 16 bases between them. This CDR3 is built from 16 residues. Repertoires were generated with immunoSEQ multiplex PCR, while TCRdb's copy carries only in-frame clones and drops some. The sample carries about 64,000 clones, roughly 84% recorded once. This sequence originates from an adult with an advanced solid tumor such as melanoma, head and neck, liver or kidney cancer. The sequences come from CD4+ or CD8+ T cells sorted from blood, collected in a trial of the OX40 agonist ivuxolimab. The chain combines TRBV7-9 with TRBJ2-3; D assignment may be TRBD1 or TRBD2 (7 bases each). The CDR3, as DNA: TGTGCCAGCAGCACCAGACAGGGAGGGGGCACAGATACGCAGTATTTT. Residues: CASSTRQGGGTDTQYF.